The 5 T cell receptor beta chains listed next were all sequenced from one sample in a study of T-cell reconstitution after alpha-beta-depleted transplantation in children. TCRbeta library construction was performed incorporating unique molecular identifiers. TCRdb recomputed calls from the PCR reads with MiXCR, one row per CDR3 protein. Here the sample spans 80,000 or so distinct CDR3 sequences, approximately 14% being singletons. Sequenced here: PBMCs, mostly from graft donor cells, sampled 180 days after TCRalphabeta/CD19-depleted stem cell transplant. Receptor source: a male patient aged 2 to 10 who had a stem cell transplant for acute lymphoblastic leukemia, so the T cells may come from the graft donor.

This clonotype has a count of ten or more. V gene TRBV29-1 combines with J gene TRBJ2-3, with 7 bases identical to TRBD2. This CDR3 is built from 13 residues. V lost 3 bases to trimming and J lost 10 bases; unmatched junction nucleotides: 10. Germline loops: CDR1 SQVTM, CDR2 ANQGSEA. CDR3 loop: CSVDSGYLRPQYF. In DNA form, the CDR3 reads TGCAGCGTTGATAGCGGGTACCTCCGTCCGCAGTATTTT.

The rearrangement uses TRBV5-1 and TRBJ2-3; TRBD1 matches at 8 bases. V was clipped by 4 bases and J by 2 bases; unmatched bases: 3. CDR1 and CDR2 (germline): SGHRS, YFSETQ. The CDR3 extends over 14 amino acids. The CDR3 DNA reads TGCGCCAGCAGCGTGGACAGGGTCACAGATACGCAGTATTTT. Encoded protein: CASSVDRVTDTQYF.

CDR3 nucleotides: TGTGCCAGCAGCTTAAGGTGGGAAGGGGCCGAGCAGTACTTC. As protein: CASSLRWEGAEQYF. The chain recombines TRBV7-2 with TRBJ2-7; D possibly corresponds to TRBD1 (5 bases). The CDR3 consists of 14 residues. Germline V gene lookup returns CDR1 SGHTA and CDR2 FQGNSA. Deletions cut 2 bases from V and 6 bases from J, with 14 bases between. The full variable domain, with the rest looked up from reference TRBV7-2 and TRBJ2-7, is GAGVSQSPSNKVTEKGKDVELRCDPISGHTALYWYRQSLGQGLEFLIYFQGNSAPDKSGLPSDRFSAERTGGSVSTLTIQRTQQEDSAVYLCASSLRWEGAEQYFGPGTRLTVT.

This clonotype was counted many times. V is TRBV20-1 and J is TRBJ2-4; 13 nucleotides line up with TRBD2. V was pared by 6 bases and J by 9 bases, with 11 bases of the junction left unmatched. The CDR3 is made up of 15 amino acids. CDR1 is DFQATT and CDR2 is SNEGSKA in the germline V gene (reference sequence). Written as DNA, the CDR3 is TGCAGTGCCCTCTTTCCGGGACTAGCGGGATTCATTCAGTACTTC. Amino acid sequence: CSALFPGLAGFIQYF.

This clonotype was found a few times. One junction end disagrees with the germline gene, perhaps due to a read error. The CDR3 protein is CASKMPGLEELF. CDR3 bases: TGTGCCAGCAAAATGCCGGGACTAGAGGAGCTCTTC. The chain joins TRBV27 to TRBJ2-1; 8 nucleotides match TRBD2. Germline lookup yields CDR1 MNHEY and CDR2 SMNVEV (reference sequence). The CDR3 totals 12 residues.